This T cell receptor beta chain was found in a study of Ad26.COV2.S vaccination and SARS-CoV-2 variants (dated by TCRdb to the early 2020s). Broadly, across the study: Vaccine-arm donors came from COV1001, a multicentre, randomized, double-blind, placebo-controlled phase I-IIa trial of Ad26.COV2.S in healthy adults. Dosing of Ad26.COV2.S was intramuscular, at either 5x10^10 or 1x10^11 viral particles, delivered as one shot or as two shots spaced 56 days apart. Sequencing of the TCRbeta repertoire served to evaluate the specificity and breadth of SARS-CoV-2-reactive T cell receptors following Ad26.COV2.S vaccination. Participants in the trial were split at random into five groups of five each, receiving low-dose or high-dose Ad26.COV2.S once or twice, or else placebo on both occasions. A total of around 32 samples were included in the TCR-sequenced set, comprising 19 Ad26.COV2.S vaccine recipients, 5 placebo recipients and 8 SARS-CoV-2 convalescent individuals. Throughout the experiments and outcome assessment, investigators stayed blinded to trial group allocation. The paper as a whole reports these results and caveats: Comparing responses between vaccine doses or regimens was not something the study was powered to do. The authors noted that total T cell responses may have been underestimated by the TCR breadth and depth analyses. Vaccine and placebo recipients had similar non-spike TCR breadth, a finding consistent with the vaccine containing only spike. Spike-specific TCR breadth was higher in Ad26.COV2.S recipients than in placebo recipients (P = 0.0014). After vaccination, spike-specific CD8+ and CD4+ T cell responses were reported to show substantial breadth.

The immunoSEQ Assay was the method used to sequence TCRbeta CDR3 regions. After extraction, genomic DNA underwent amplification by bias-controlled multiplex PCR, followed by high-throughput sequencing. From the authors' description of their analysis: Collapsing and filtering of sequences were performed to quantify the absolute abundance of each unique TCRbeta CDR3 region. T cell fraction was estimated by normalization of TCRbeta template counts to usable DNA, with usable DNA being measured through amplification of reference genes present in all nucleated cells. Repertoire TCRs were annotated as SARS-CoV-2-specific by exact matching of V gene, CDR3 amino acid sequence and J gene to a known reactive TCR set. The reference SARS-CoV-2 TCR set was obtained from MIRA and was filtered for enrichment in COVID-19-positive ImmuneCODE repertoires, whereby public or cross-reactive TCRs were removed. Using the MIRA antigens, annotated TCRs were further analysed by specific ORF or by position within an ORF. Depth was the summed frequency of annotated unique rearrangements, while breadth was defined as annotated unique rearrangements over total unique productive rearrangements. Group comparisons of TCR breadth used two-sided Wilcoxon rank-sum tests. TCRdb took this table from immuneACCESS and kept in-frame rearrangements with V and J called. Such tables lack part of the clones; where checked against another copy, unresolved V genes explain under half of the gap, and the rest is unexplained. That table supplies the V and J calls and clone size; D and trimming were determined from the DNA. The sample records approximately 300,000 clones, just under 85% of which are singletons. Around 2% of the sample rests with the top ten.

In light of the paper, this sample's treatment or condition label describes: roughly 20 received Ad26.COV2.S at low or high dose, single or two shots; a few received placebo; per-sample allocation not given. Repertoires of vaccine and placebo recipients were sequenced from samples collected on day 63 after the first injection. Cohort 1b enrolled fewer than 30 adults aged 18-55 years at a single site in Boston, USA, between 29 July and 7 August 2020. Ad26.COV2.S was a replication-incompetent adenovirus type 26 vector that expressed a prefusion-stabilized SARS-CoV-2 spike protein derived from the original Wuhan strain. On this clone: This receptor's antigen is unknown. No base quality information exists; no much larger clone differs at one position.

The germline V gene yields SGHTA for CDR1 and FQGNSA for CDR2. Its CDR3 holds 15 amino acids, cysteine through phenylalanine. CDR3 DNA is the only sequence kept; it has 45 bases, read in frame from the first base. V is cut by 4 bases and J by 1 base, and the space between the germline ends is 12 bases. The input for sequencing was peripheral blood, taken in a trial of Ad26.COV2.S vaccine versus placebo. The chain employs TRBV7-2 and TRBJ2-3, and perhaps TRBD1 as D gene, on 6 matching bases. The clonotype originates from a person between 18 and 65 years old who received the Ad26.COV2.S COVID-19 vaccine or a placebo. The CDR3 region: CASSSGGRGTDTQYF. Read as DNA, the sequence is TGTGCCAGCAGCTCTGGGGGCCGAGGCACAGATACGCAGTATTTT.